Presented here are 10 T cell receptor beta chains from one specimen sequenced in a study of cytomegalovirus exposure and HLA in healthy donors. The PCR was carried out with 60 Vbeta primers and 13 Jbeta primers. Repertoires were generated with immunoSEQ multiplex PCR, while TCRdb's copy carries only in-frame clones and drops some. Here the sample spans 150,000 to 200,000 clones, 55% to 75% being singletons. The specimen sequenced was PBMCs. These receptors were collected from a human donor in good health.

The chain has TRBV5-1 and TRBJ2-2; 8 bases fit TRBD1. The CDR3 extends over 15 amino acids. CDR1 and CDR2 from the germline V gene are SGHRS and YFSETQ. The trim removed 4 bases at V and 2 bases at J, leaving 4 bases unmatched. In DNA, the CDR3 is TGCGCCAGCAGCCCCGACAGGGGTAACACCGGGGAGCTGTTTTTT. Its protein is CASSPDRGNTGELFF.

V is TRBV19 and J is TRBJ2-1; no clear D. The length of the CDR3 is 14 residues. V was clipped by 7 bases and J by 4 bases, with 14 bases between them. CDR1 and CDR2 from the germline V gene are LNHDA and SQIVND (reference sequence). The CDR3: CASTNPDGYNEQFF. For the CDR3, the DNA is TGTGCCAGTACCAATCCCGACGGGTACAATGAGCAGTTCTTC.

The chain uses TRBV5-1 and TRBJ1-1; 9 bases line up with TRBD1. This CDR3 is 16 amino acids long. From germline, CDR1 is SGHRS and CDR2 YFSETQ. V shed 3 bases, J shed 2 bases, and the junction held 8 bases outside the gene matches. This chain's CDR3 is CASSYTGTGINTEAFF. DNA for the CDR3: TGCGCCAGCAGCTACACCGGGACAGGGATCAACACTGAAGCTTTCTTT. Full variable domain (rest looked up from reference TRBV5-1 and TRBJ1-1): KAGVTQTPRYLIKTRGQQVTLSCSPISGHRSVSWYQQTPGQGLQFLFEYFSETQRNKGNFPGRFSGRQFSNSRSEMNVSTLELGDSALYLCASSYTGTGINTEAFFGQGTRLTVV.

The chain employs TRBV2 and TRBJ1-2; 8 nucleotides match TRBD1. The CDR3 covers 15 residues. Per germline, CDR1 SNHLY and CDR2 FYNNEI. Trimming cost V 8 bases and J 5 bases; bases outside gene matches: 13. The CDR3 loop is CASRPGTGGSYGYTF. In nucleotides, the CDR3 is TGTGCCAGCCGTCCCGGGACAGGAGGTAGTTATGGCTACACCTTC.

This chain links TRBV5-5 with TRBJ1-2, with D possibly TRBD1 on 6 matching bases. The germline V and J ends were trimmed by 2 bases and 0 bases, with 11 bases remaining between them. The CDR3 runs 15 residues. The germline V gene has CDR1 SGHKS and CDR2 YYEKEE (reference sequence). DNA for the CDR3: TGTGCCAGCAGCTTTGCGGGGGGCACTAACTATGGCTACACCTTC. Protein product: CASSFAGGTNYGYTF.

The CDR3 sequence: CASSHSTVTYNSPLHF. In DNA form, the CDR3 reads TGTGCCAGCAGCCATTCGACAGTAACCTATAATTCACCCCTCCACTTT. The J gene is TRBJ1-6, the V gene TRBV9, with a weak D call TRBD1 (5 bases). In germline, CDR1 is SGDLS, CDR2 YYNGEE. V was cut by 4 bases and J by 2 bases, with 13 bases left in between. This CDR3 region has 16 residues. Full variable domain (rest looked up from reference TRBV9 and TRBJ1-6): DSGVTQTPKHLITATGQRVTLRCSPRSGDLSVYWYQQSLDQGLQFLIQYYNGEERAKGNILERFSAQQFPDLHSELNLSSLELGDSALYFCASSHSTVTYNSPLHFGNGTRLTVT.

The chain has TRBV29-1 and TRBJ2-1; D is possibly TRBD1 (6 bases). Germline lookup yields CDR1 SQVTM and CDR2 ANQGSEA. The CDR3 loop spans 14 amino acids. Trimming cost V 6 bases and J 5 bases, with 17 bases left between them. The CDR3 here is CSVTGFHPDNEQFF. The CDR3 DNA sequence: TGCAGCGTAACAGGGTTTCATCCCGACAATGAGCAGTTCTTC.

This clone has just a few counts. This chain links TRBV19 with TRBJ2-3; the D gene is possibly TRBD2 (6 bases). Germline V gene lookup returns CDR1 LNHDA and CDR2 SQIVND (reference sequence). Trimming removed 9 bases at V and 3 bases at J, with 7 bases between. The CDR3 has 11 amino acids. This CDR3 reads CASGGTDTQYF. Written as DNA, the CDR3 is TGTGCCAGCGGGGGAACAGATACGCAGTATTTT.

The chain joins TRBV4-1 to TRBJ1-3; no reliable D call. The CDR3 has 16 amino acids. Germline CDR1 reads MGHRA; CDR2 reads YSYEKL. The ends were cut back, 0 bases at V and 0 bases at J, with 9 bases in the middle. The CDR3 DNA reads TGCGCCAGCAGCCAAGAGGGCCGGGACTCTGGAAACACCATATATTTT. This gives the protein CASSQEGRDSGNTIYF.

This chain uses TRBV5-1 with TRBJ2-7, with 7 bases identical to TRBD1. The V gene's germline CDR1 is SGHRS and CDR2 YFSETQ. Trimming took 4 bases from V and 0 from J; bases not matched to a gene: 7. The CDR3 runs 15 residues. CDR3 DNA: TGCGCCAGCAGCCCGACCGGGACAGACTCCTACGAGCAGTACTTC. Amino acids: CASSPTGTDSYEQYF.